The 29 T cell receptor beta chains below come from one sample, sequenced in a study of T cells expressing NK-cell markers. After re-calling the 5' RACE reads, TCRdb lists one entry per CDR3 protein, DNA absent. Found here are about 450,000 distinct CDR3 sequences; the top ten clones hold under 7.5%. The specimen was blood T cells: a sorted CD56 or NKG2C T cell subset, CD4+ or CD8+ T cells, or bulk PBMC T cells (not recorded which). The source of these receptors is a woman between 18 and 70 years old in good health.

The CDR3 sequence is CASSITGSNEKLFF. This chain uses TRBV19 with TRBJ1-4. Germline-derived CDR1 and CDR2 are LNHDA and SQIVND (reference sequence). The CDR3 runs 14 residues.

The chain is built from TRBV7-2 and TRBJ2-1; the TCRdb call, TRBD2, lacks DNA for checking. The CDR3 is made up of 13 amino acids. Germline CDR1 SGHTA, CDR2 FQGNSA. CDR3 amino acids: CASGPHPGGEQFF.

The rearrangement joins TRBV20-1 to TRBJ2-1; TCRdb designates TRBD2, a call that cannot be tested without DNA. The germline CDR1 and CDR2 sequences are DFQATT and SNEGSKA (reference sequence). This CDR3 comprises 17 residues. The CDR3 region is CSASAPDRLAGYNEQFF.

The CDR3 is CASSLNGQGGFRDTIYF. The chain has TRBV5-5 and TRBJ1-3; TCRdb's D gene call, TRBD1, goes unchecked for lack of DNA. Germline CDR1 reads SGHKS; CDR2 reads YYEKEE (reference sequence). The CDR3 extends over 17 amino acids.

The chain employs TRBV7-9 and TRBJ2-1; the D call of TRBD1 rests on TCRdb alone, since no DNA is present to check it. The CDR3 is 12 residues long. Germline V lookup: CDR1 SEHNR, CDR2 FQNEAQ (reference sequence). This CDR3 reads CASLGASNEQFF.

V and J are TRBV29-1 and TRBJ2-5; the TCRdb D gene call, TRBD1, has no DNA to confirm it. Germline V CDR1 and CDR2: SQVTM, ANQGSEA. This CDR3 is built from 14 residues. The CDR3: CSVEMARERETQYF.

The chain links TRBV10-2 to TRBJ2-7. The CDR3 length is 14 residues. Germline lookup yields CDR1 WSHSY and CDR2 SAAADI. The CDR3 here is CASSDSIGYHEQYF.

V is TRBV30 and J is TRBJ1-2; TCRdb selects TRBD1, and the lack of DNA leaves this call unchecked. The CDR3 consists of 16 residues. Germline V gives CDR1 GTSNPN, CDR2 SVGIG (reference sequence). The CDR3: CAWSGGIGTANYGYTF.

The chain uses TRBV11-3 and TRBJ1-1; TCRdb selects TRBD1, and the lack of DNA leaves this call unchecked. The CDR3 is 14 residues long. Germline V gene sequence: CDR1 SGHNT, CDR2 YENEEA. The CDR3 spells CASSPGGRNTEAFF.

The J gene is TRBJ1-4, the V gene TRBV5-1. Germline V gene data show CDR1 as SGHRS and CDR2 as YFSETQ. CDR3 length: 16 amino acids. The chain's CDR3 is CASSLDPLGRDEKLFF.

V is TRBV20-1 and J is TRBJ2-5; the TCRdb D gene call, TRBD2, has no DNA to confirm it. The CDR3 covers 17 residues. Germline V gene data show CDR1 as DFQATT and CDR2 as SNEGSKA (reference sequence). CDR3 sequence reads: CSARGTSYLAGKETQYF.

The chain recombines TRBV12-3 or TRBV12-4 with TRBJ1-2; TCRdb's D call, TRBD1, is unchecked because there is no DNA. The CDR3 has 15 amino acids. The CDR3 is CASSLIGDLNYGYTF.

The chain couples TRBV6-2 or TRBV6-3 to TRBJ2-4; TCRdb lists TRBD1, though no DNA is available to test this call. This CDR3 is 16 amino acids long. Germline CDR1 MNHEY, CDR2 SVGEGT. The CDR3 is CASSYSRADSADIQYF.

The V gene is TRBV23-1, the J gene TRBJ2-5. TRBV23-1 is given ORF status, its function remaining uncertain. The CDR3 runs to 16 residues. CDR3 sequence reads: CASSQFQNGFVETQYF.

The chain combines TRBV6-5 with TRBJ1-6. Germline V CDR1 and CDR2: MNHEY, SVGAGI. CDR3 length: 13 amino acids. CDR3 sequence reads: CASSYGARGTLHF.

The V call is TRBV5-5, the J call TRBJ2-3. The CDR3 is made up of 12 amino acids. The germline V gene encodes CDR1 SGHKS and CDR2 YYEKEE (reference sequence). CDR3 residues: CASSQIKDTQYF. The complete variable domain, with remaining parts taken from reference TRBV5-5 and TRBJ2-3, reads DAGVTQSPTHLIKTRGQQVTLRCSPISGHKSVSWYQQVLGQGPQFIFQYYEKEERGRGNFPDRFSARQFPNYSSELNVNALLLGDSALYLCASSQIKDTQYFGPGTRLTVL.

The rearrangement joins TRBV9 to TRBJ2-6. The CDR3 loop spans 15 amino acids. The germline V gene has CDR1 SGDLS and CDR2 YYNGEE. The CDR3 protein is CASSPWGSGANVLTF.

The chain joins TRBV30 to TRBJ1-1. The CDR3 is made up of 12 amino acids. Germline CDR1 GTSNPN, CDR2 SVGIG (reference sequence). The CDR3 reads CAWNGMNTEAFF.

This chain uses TRBV27 with TRBJ2-5; TCRdb's D call, TRBD1, is unchecked because there is no DNA. Germline values: CDR1 MNHEY, CDR2 SMNVEV (reference sequence). This CDR3 has 16 residues. The CDR3 spells CASSSRLFGAWETQYF.

The V gene is TRBV27, the J gene TRBJ1-2; lacking DNA, the TRBD1 call made by TCRdb goes unchecked. This CDR3 has 15 amino acids. Germline V lookup: CDR1 MNHEY, CDR2 SMNVEV (reference sequence). CDR3 sequence reads: CASSPGQGFNYGYTF.

The chain links TRBV2 to TRBJ2-5; TCRdb calls TRBD1, which cannot be checked without DNA. The CDR3 runs to 14 residues. The germline V gene encodes CDR1 SNHLY and CDR2 FYNNEI. The CDR3 is CASNWDRDQETQYF.

The chain links TRBV5-1 to TRBJ2-7; the TCRdb call, TRBD2, lacks DNA for checking. CDR3 length: 15 residues. Per germline, CDR1 SGHRS and CDR2 YFSETQ. The CDR3 region is CASSPPGLSSYEQYF.

This chain uses TRBV12-3 or TRBV12-4 with TRBJ2-7; TCRdb outputs TRBD1, but without DNA this stays unchecked. This CDR3 has 13 amino acids. The CDR3 reads CASNDRYQGEQYF.

The V gene is TRBV5-1, the J gene TRBJ2-5; checking the TCRdb D call of TRBD1 is not possible without DNA. The germline V gene encodes CDR1 SGHRS and CDR2 YFSETQ. This CDR3 contains 15 residues. The chain's CDR3 is CASSHGAMEQETQYF.

The CDR3 sequence is CSVEGTRFGYTF. The chain combines TRBV29-1 with TRBJ1-2; TCRdb picks TRBD1, but there is no DNA to check that call. The CDR3 has 12 residues. Germline CDR1 SQVTM, CDR2 ANQGSEA.

V usage is TRBV20-1 and J usage is TRBJ2-1; lacking DNA, the TRBD2 call made by TCRdb goes unchecked. This CDR3 has 15 residues. Germline lookup yields CDR1 DFQATT and CDR2 SNEGSKA (reference sequence). CDR3 region: CSAGELAGSYNEQFF.

The chain combines TRBV12-3 or TRBV12-4 with TRBJ2-5. The CDR3 is made up of 15 amino acids. CDR3 sequence reads: CASSSNSGNQETQYF.

V gene TRBV6-6 combines with J gene TRBJ2-7. CDR3 size: 13 residues. Germline V gives CDR1 MNHNY, CDR2 SVGAGI (reference sequence). The CDR3: CASSHRDSYEQYF.

The chain is built from TRBV11-2 and TRBJ2-1; TCRdb proposes TRBD2, but this gene call is untestable without DNA. This CDR3 has 15 amino acids. CDR1 SGHAT and CDR2 FQNNGV come from the germline V gene. CDR3: CASSLDSGAYNEQFF.